The 15 T cell receptor beta chains presented below share a single source sample, sequenced in a study of human T cells and chemical hapten exposure (dated by TCRdb to the early 2020s). Per the publication, the time point label means: patch test 3, about 24 weeks after DPC sensitization. Interpreted using the paper, the treatment or condition label stands for: therapeutic diphenylcyclopropenone sensitization with weekly scalp DPC. Receptor amplification or capture employed RACE. The sequencer was a NextSeq 500. TCRdb ran its own pipeline on the public reads, namely fastp trimming at Q25 and MiXCR clone calling, and kept in-frame beta chains. Under each unique CDR3 protein, matching rows form one entry showing the most common genes and DNA. The sample table shows roughly 100,000 distinct CDR3 sequences, and less than 35% are seen once. The ten largest clonotypes hold about 2.9% of the sample. Sequencing used whole blood, obtained in connection with sensitization to the hapten diphenylcyclopropenone (DPC). These receptors were obtained from a man aged 40-50 years with alopecia areata. Some clones in this sample may be carry-over from other donors' samples.

This clonotype was detected only once. This chain links TRBV4-3 with TRBJ2-1; TRBD2 agrees at 11 bases. J lost 4 bases, V lost 3 bases, and 14 bases had no gene match. From germline, CDR1 is LGHNA and CDR2 YSLEER. This CDR3 is 19 amino acids long. The CDR3 protein is CASSHLGWGTSGRYNEQFF. The DNA for the CDR3 is TGCGCCAGCAGCCACCTAGGCTGGGGGACTAGCGGAAGATACAATGAGCAGTTCTTC.

This clonotype was found a few times. The chain recombines TRBV29-1 with TRBJ2-2, with D perhaps TRBD1 (5 bases). Germline V gene sequence: CDR1 SQVTM, CDR2 ANQGSEA. The CDR3 is 12 amino acids. V was cut by 4 bases and J by 4 bases, with 7 bases left in between. CDR3 residues: CSVGQLTGELFF. DNA of the CDR3: TGCAGCGTTGGACAGCTCACCGGGGAGCTGTTTTTT.

This chain connects TRBV20-1 to TRBJ2-7, with TRBD2 matching over 13 bases. The CDR3 extends over 15 amino acids. Germline lookup yields CDR1 DFQATT and CDR2 SNEGSKA (reference sequence). The junction had 7 bases not matched to a gene; V was cut back by 5 bases and J by 3 bases. CDR3 amino acids: CSAVPGLAGFYEQYF. The CDR3 nucleotides are TGCAGTGCTGTTCCGGGACTAGCGGGGTTCTACGAGCAGTACTTC.

This clonotype has just a few counts. The rearrangement links TRBV5-1 to TRBJ2-3, with TRBD2 matching 10 bases. Germline V gene lookup returns CDR1 SGHRS and CDR2 YFSETQ. This CDR3 contains 15 residues. The V gene end was trimmed by 6 bases and the J gene end by 6 bases; junction bases not matched to a gene: 10. The DNA of the CDR3 is TGCGCCAGCACCCCCGAGACTAGCGGGTTCGATACGCAGTATTTT. Its translation: CASTPETSGFDTQYF.

This clonotype was recorded a few times. The rearrangement joins TRBV29-1 to TRBJ2-7, with 7 bases fitting TRBD1. With 5 bases clipped from V and 5 bases from J, the junction kept 6 bases outside the gene matches. The CDR3 is made up of 12 amino acids. CDR1 is SQVTM and CDR2 is ANQGSEA in the germline V gene. CDR3 in DNA: TGCAGCGTTACCAGGGGGAGCGACGAGCAGTACTTC. It translates to CSVTRGSDEQYF.

This chain uses TRBV20-1 with TRBJ2-4; D call uncertain. The germline V gene encodes CDR1 DFQATT and CDR2 SNEGSKA (reference sequence). The ends were cut back, 1 base at V and 10 bases at J, with 14 bases in the middle. This CDR3 spans 13 amino acids. CDR3 sequence: CSARVGTVWIQYF. In nucleotides, the CDR3 is TGCAGTGCTAGAGTCGGAACTGTTTGGATTCAGTACTTC.

This sequence joins TRBV7-9 and TRBJ2-3; TRBD2 agrees at 10 bases. V lost 5 bases, J lost 0 bases, and 5 bases stayed unmatched. The CDR3 sequence is 16 residues long. Germline CDR1 and CDR2: SEHNR and FQNEAQ (reference sequence). CDR3 loop: CASSTSAGGSTDTQYF. The CDR3 coding sequence is TGTGCCAGCAGCACATCAGCGGGGGGGAGCACAGATACGCAGTATTTT.

The chain employs TRBV21-1 and TRBJ2-3; the table's D call, TRBD2, was not checked against the DNA. TRBV21-1 is deemed a pseudogene. CDR3 length equals 20 residues. The CDR3 bases are TGTGCCAGCAGCAAAGCTTTCAGCGGGAGGCCGGGGGTCCCCACAGATACGCAGTATTTT. This translates into CASSKAFSGRPGVPTDTQYF.

This clonotype appeared a few times. The rearrangement uses TRBV20-1 and TRBJ2-7, with 9 bases fitting TRBD2. The length of the CDR3 is 15 residues. Germline V gene data show CDR1 as DFQATT and CDR2 as SNEGSKA (reference sequence). V lost 3 bases, J lost 4 bases, and 10 bases stayed unmatched. CDR3 coding DNA: TGCAGTGCTAGGGGGACTAGCATGGGGATTTACGAGCAGTACTTC. Protein product: CSARGTSMGIYEQYF.

This clonotype has more than one count but fewer than ten. The chain employs TRBV13 and TRBJ2-7; 15 positions match TRBD2. The CDR3 extends over 18 amino acids. The germline V gene has CDR1 PRHDT and CDR2 FYEKMQ (reference sequence). With 4 bases clipped from V and 2 bases from J, the junction kept 9 bases outside the gene matches. CDR3 region: CASSSRGLAGGNPYEQYF. The CDR3 bases are TGTGCCAGCAGCTCCCGGGGACTAGCGGGAGGCAATCCCTACGAGCAGTACTTC.

A word on this clonotype: The CDR3 carries no conserved terminal phenylalanine or tryptophan, so it likely arises from a read error. It is unclear where the CDR3 begins or ends on the DNA, so no DNA is shown, and the CDR3 is as TCRdb lists it. This rearrangement joins TRBV27 to TRBJ2-4; the table assigns TRBD1, which was not confirmed against the DNA. The germline V gene encodes CDR1 MNHEY and CDR2 SMNVEV (reference sequence). The CDR3 sequence runs 16 residues, both termini included. The CDR3 sequence: CASSWDRVVAKNIQDG.

The chain joins TRBV21-1 to TRBJ2-5; TRBD2 is taken as the D call from the table, unchecked against the DNA. TRBV21-1 is given as a pseudogene. The CDR3 has 21 residues. In DNA, the CDR3 is TGTGCCAGCAGCTCCGAAAAGAGTACGGGAGGAGGGCCTAGCTACCAAGAGACCCAGTACTTC. Its protein product is CASSSEKSTGGGPSYQETQYF.

In its sample, this clonotype was seen once. V and J are TRBV6-2 or TRBV6-3 and TRBJ2-1; 11 bases are a match to TRBD2. The V and J ends lost 6 bases and 6 bases, in that order; junction bases with no gene match: 4. Germline CDR1 reads MNHEY; CDR2 reads SVGEGT. The length of the CDR3 is 14 residues. This CDR3 is CASRRLAGTNEQFF. CDR3 in DNA: TGTGCCAGCAGAAGACTAGCGGGAACCAATGAGCAGTTCTTC.

The sample holds a few counts of this clonotype. The chain is built from TRBV18 and TRBJ2-7; D could derive from TRBD1 or TRBD2 (5 bases each). Trimming removed 2 bases from V and 6 bases from J, with 11 bases in between. Germline CDR1 and CDR2: KGHSH and LQKENI. This CDR3 contains 13 residues. Here the CDR3 reads CASSPGTDLEQYV. CDR3 DNA sequence: TGTGCCAGCTCACCAGGGACGGACCTCGAGCAGTACGTC.

CDR3 loop: CASSWGQGDREAFF. The DNA of the CDR3 is TGTGCCAGCAGCTGGGGACAGGGTGACCGTGAAGCTTTCTTT. The gene calls are TRBV7-9 and TRBJ1-1; 9 nucleotides match TRBD1. CDR3 length equals 14 residues. Trimming took 4 bases from V and 7 from J; bases not matched to a gene: 7. CDR1 SEHNR and CDR2 FQNEAQ come from the germline V gene (reference sequence).